This entry is about one T cell receptor (beta chain). This clone was seen more than once but under ten times. This receptor's antigen is unknown. Within one base of it there is no much larger clone, and no base qualities were kept. The junction shows trimming of 1 base on V and 3 bases on J, and the gene matches do not reach 3 bases of it. From its cysteine to its phenylalanine, the CDR3 spans 15 amino acids. CDR3 DNA is the only sequence kept; it has 45 bases, read in frame from the first base. CDR1 and CDR2 are read off the germline V gene (reference sequence) as LGHDT and YNNKEL. The data were taken from a study of blood T cell repertoires in COVID-19 (dated by TCRdb to 2018 to 2020). Some background on the complete study: Samples covering the acute and convalescent phases of COVID-19 were provided by collaborators in the United States, Italy and Spain. The prospective study material was composed of cDNA or gDNA derived from T cells, B-cell-depleted T cells, or PBMCs. Subjects who had been exposed to COVID-19, were actively infected with it, or had recovered from it provided the deeply sampled blood TCRbeta repertoires that made up the dataset. The repertoires were released in a freely available public database intended as a resource for research on the immune response to SARS-CoV-2. Samples came from the ongoing ImmuneRACE study (first 160 participants) plus 1,254 subjects from 6 global collaborators. A de-identified subject ID, COVID-19 status, age in years and sex were almost always included in the sample metadata. Where HLA class I and class II types were available, the types were taken from metadata supplied by the sample provider, not from assay-based typing. What the authors observed across the whole study: The amount of clinical and demographic metadata varied by source and participant and was provided uncurated.

TCRbeta CDR3 regions were amplified from genomic DNA by means of the immunoSEQ Assay, a bias-controlled multiplex PCR. Concerning the study's data processing: The number of nucleated cells in each sample was estimated from the amplification of reference gene primers within the assay. To quantify the absolute abundance of each unique TCRbeta CDR3 rearrangement, sequence reads were collapsed and filtered. For each sample, productive Simpson clonality was calculated as the square root of Simpson's diversity index over productive rearrangements. As stored in TCRdb, this immuneACCESS dataset retains in-frame rearrangements with V and J assigned. A fraction of the clones does not appear; measured against another copy, unresolved V genes explain less than half of the discrepancy, and the remainder lacks a known reason. D and trimming were read from the DNA, whereas the V and J calls and clone size are those reported in that table. The sample data list about 190,000 clones, and roughly nine tenths of these were observed just once. About 2% of the sample goes to the ten largest clones.

Each collaborating institution followed its own protocols to collect whole blood in K2EDTA tubes. For TCRbeta analysis, collaborators shipped samples as frozen whole blood, isolated PBMCs, or DNA extracted from either of those sample types. This sequence uses TRBV3-1 (or the pseudogene TRBV3-2) and TRBJ1-5; TRBD1 matches 7 bases in the middle. The receptor was derived from a man aged 70 or older with active or convalescent COVID-19. The material sequenced was peripheral blood. The CDR3 protein sequence reads: CASSQGGQYNQPQHF. The bases read TGTGCCAGCAGCCAAGGGGGACAGTACAATCAGCCCCAGCATTTT.